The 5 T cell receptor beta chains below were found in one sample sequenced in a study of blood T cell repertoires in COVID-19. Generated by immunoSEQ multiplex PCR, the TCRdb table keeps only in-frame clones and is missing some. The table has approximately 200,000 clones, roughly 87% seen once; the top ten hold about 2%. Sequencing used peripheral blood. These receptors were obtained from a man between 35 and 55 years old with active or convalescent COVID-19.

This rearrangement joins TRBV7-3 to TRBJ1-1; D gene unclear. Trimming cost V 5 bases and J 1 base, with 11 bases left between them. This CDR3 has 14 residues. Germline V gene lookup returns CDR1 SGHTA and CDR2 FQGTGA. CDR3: CASSLRHQNTEAFF. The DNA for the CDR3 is TGTGCCAGCAGCCTCAGACACCAGAACACTGAAGCTTTCTTT. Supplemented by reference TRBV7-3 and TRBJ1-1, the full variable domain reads GAGVSQTPSNKVTEKGKYVELRCDPISGHTALYWYRQSLGQGPEFLIYFQGTGAADDSGLPNDRFFAVRPEGSVSTLKIQRTERGDSAVYLCASSLRHQNTEAFFGQGTRLTVV.

In nucleotides, the CDR3 is TGTGCCAGCAGTGCTACAGGGATCTATGGCTACACCTTC. As protein: CASSATGIYGYTF. V gene TRBV25-1 combines with J gene TRBJ1-2; D is perhaps TRBD1 (6 bases). There are 13 residues in the CDR3. V lost 4 bases to trimming and J lost 4 bases, with 10 bases between them. Germline V gene data show CDR1 as MGHDK and CDR2 as SYGVNS.

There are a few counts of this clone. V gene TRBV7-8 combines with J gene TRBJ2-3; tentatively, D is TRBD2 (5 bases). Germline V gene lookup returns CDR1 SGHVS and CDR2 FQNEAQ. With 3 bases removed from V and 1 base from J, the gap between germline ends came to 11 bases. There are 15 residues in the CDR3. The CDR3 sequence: CASSFSLEGTDTQYF. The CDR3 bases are TGTGCCAGCAGCTTTAGCCTGGAGGGCACAGATACGCAGTATTTT.

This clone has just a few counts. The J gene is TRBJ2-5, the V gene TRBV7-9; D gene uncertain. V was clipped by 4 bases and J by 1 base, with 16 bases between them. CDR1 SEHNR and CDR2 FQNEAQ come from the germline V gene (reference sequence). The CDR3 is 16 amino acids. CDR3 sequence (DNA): TGTGCCAGCAGCTCCGGTATCGGAGCTCTCCAAGAGACCCAGTACTTC. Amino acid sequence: CASSSGIGALQETQYF.

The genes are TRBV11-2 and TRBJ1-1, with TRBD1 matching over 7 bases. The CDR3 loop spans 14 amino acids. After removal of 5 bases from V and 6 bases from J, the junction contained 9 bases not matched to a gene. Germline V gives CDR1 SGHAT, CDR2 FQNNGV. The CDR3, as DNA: TGTGCCAGCAGCCACGACAGGGCGCGGCCTGAAGCTTTCTTT. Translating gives CASSHDRARPEAFF.